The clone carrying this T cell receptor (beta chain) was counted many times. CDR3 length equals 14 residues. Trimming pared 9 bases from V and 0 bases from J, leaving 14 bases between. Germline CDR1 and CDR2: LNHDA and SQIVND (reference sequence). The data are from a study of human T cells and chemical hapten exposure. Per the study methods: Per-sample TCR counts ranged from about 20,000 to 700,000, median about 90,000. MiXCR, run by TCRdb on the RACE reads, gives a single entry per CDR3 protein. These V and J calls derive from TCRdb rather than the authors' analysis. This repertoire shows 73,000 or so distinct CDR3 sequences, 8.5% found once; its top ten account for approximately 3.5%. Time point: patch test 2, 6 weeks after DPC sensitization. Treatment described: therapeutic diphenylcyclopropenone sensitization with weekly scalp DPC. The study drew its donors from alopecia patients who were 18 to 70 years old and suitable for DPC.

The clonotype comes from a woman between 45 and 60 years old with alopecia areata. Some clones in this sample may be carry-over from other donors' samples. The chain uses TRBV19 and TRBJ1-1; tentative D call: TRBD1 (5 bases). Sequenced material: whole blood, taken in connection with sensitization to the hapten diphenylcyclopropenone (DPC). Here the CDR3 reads CASTQPGLNTEAFF. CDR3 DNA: TGTGCCAGCACGCAGCCGGGACTGAACACTGAAGCTTTCTTT.